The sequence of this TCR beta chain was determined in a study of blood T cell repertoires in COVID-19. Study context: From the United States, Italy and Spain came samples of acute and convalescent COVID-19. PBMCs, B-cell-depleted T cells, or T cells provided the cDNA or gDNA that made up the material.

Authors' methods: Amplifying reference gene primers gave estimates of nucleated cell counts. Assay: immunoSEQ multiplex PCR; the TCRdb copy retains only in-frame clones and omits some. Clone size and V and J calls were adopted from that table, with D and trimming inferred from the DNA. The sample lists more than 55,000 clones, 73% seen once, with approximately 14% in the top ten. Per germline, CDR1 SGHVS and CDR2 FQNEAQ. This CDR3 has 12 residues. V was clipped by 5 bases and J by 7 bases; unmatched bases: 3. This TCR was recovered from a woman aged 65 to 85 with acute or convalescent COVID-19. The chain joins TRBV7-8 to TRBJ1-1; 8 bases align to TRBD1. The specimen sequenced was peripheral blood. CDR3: CASSEDRVEAFF. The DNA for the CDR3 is TGTGCCAGCAGCGAGGACAGGGTTGAAGCTTTCTTT.